This T cell receptor (beta chain) was sequenced during a study of a mutant IDH1 vaccine in newly diagnosed glioma. Regarding time point: week 23, last vaccination. The content of each vaccine dose was 300 ug of mutant IDH1 20-mer peptide, and topical imiquimod accompanied it. Clones were sequenced by immunoSEQ multiplex PCR, and TCRdb holds only the in-frame ones, with some missing. The repertoire holds under 45,000 clones, 70% to 85% seen once, with 2% to 3% in the top ten. On this clone itself: The antigen is not known.

Deletions cut 3 bases from V and 6 bases from J, with 9 bases between. CDR3 size: 12 residues. Germline V gene data show CDR1 as ENHRY and CDR2 as SYGVKD. Material: PBMCs, obtained from a glioma patient whose treatment included an IDH1 peptide vaccine. V is TRBV10-3 and J is TRBJ2-7, with D hard to call. The sequence was obtained from a young woman with glioma. Some clones in this sample may be carry-over from other donors' samples. Here the CDR3 reads CAISDRPSEQYF. CDR3 bases: TGTGCCATCAGTGACCGTCCTTCCGAGCAGTACTTC.